The rows below give T cell receptor beta chains drawn from one sample of a study of T cell repertoires in cytomegalovirus infection. TCRdb fed the reads into MiXCR, producing one record per CDR3 protein. Of about 100,000 distinct CDR3 sequences detected, 15% to 20% appear once; the ten largest clones hold 8%. The sequencing sample was made of PBMCs. The receptors stem from a human donor in good health (CMV status not recorded). Some clones in this sample may be carry-over from other donors' samples. CDR3s include the opening cysteine and the closing phenylalanine or tryptophan. Fields, in order: V gene, D gene, clone size, J gene, CDR3 protein, CDR3 DNA. A D gene is named only where the DNA matches it firmly. For some rows the clone size is stated as once, few or many, or as a class when expanded; others skip it.

v_call: TRBV20-1
d_call: TRBD2
clone_size: many
j_call: TRBJ2-1
cdr3_aa: CSATGTSGGAKNEQFF
cdr3_nt: TGCAGTGCCACGGGGACTAGCGGGGGGGCGAAGAATGAGCAGTTCTTC

v_call: TRBV10-3
d_call: TRBD1
clone_size: -
j_call: TRBJ1-2
cdr3_aa: CAIRERGTGLNYGYTF
cdr3_nt: TGTGCCATCAGAGAGCGCGGGACAGGACTAAACTATGGCTACACCTTC

v_call: TRBV6-1
d_call: -
clone_size: many
j_call: TRBJ1-2
cdr3_aa: CASAERGGANYGYTF
cdr3_nt: TGTGCCAGCGCTGAACGCGGCGGAGCTAACTATGGCTACACCTTC

v_call: TRBV20-1
d_call: TRBD1
clone_size: few
j_call: TRBJ1-5
cdr3_aa: CSAEPIGTGREGSNQPQHF
cdr3_nt: TGCAGTGCCGAACCCATCGGGACAGGGAGGGAGGGTAGCAATCAGCCCCAGCATTTT

v_call: TRBV27
d_call: -
clone_size: few
j_call: TRBJ2-7
cdr3_aa: CASSLYGRAPYEQYF
cdr3_nt: TGTGCCAGCAGTTTATACGGCAGGGCCCCCTACGAGCAGTACTTC

v_call: TRBV20-1
d_call: -
clone_size: few
j_call: TRBJ2-3
cdr3_aa: CSAIAGTDTQYF
cdr3_nt: TGCAGTGCCATCGCAGGCACAGATACGCAGTATTTT

v_call: TRBV7-2
d_call: -
clone_size: many
j_call: TRBJ2-7
cdr3_aa: CASSPSTAYYEQYF
cdr3_nt: TGTGCCAGCAGCCCAAGCACGGCGTATTACGAGCAGTACTTC

v_call: TRBV7-2
d_call: -
clone_size: -
j_call: TRBJ1-4
cdr3_aa: CASSLTNEKLFF
cdr3_nt: TGTGCCAGCAGCTTAACTAATGAAAAACTGTTTTTT

v_call: TRBV14
d_call: -
clone_size: many
j_call: TRBJ2-7
cdr3_aa: CASSQDPSPPRIHEQYF
cdr3_nt: TGTGCCAGCAGCCAAGATCCTTCCCCCCCGAGGATCCACGAGCAGTACTTC

v_call: TRBV7-3
d_call: -
clone_size: many
j_call: TRBJ1-1
cdr3_aa: CASSLTPGDTEAFF
cdr3_nt: TGTGCCAGCAGCCTGACACCGGGCGACACTGAAGCTTTCTTT

v_call: TRBV15
d_call: -
clone_size: many
j_call: TRBJ1-5
cdr3_aa: CATSREGFSNQPQHF
cdr3_nt: TGTGCCACCAGCAGAGAAGGGTTTAGCAATCAGCCCCAGCATTTT

v_call: TRBV5-4
d_call: -
clone_size: -
j_call: TRBJ2-7
cdr3_aa: CASSRPGATAYEQYF
cdr3_nt: TGTGCCAGCAGCCGTCCGGGGGCAACCGCCTACGAGCAGTACTTC

v_call: TRBV19
d_call: -
clone_size: many
j_call: TRBJ2-7
cdr3_aa: CASSSGRKTYEQYF
cdr3_nt: TGTGCCAGTAGTTCGGGACGGAAGACCTACGAGCAGTACTTC

v_call: TRBV28
d_call: -
clone_size: many
j_call: TRBJ1-2
cdr3_aa: CASIRGSSGTYYGYTF
cdr3_nt: TGTGCCAGCATTCGAGGGTCTTCCGGGACGTACTATGGCTACACCTTC

v_call: TRBV7-3
d_call: -
clone_size: -
j_call: TRBJ2-2
cdr3_aa: CASSEYTGELFF
cdr3_nt: TGTGCCAGCAGCGAATACACCGGGGAGCTGTTTTTT

v_call: TRBV9
d_call: -
clone_size: -
j_call: TRBJ1-1
cdr3_aa: CASSAERGFGEEAFF
cdr3_nt: TGTGCCAGCAGCGCCGAGAGGGGCTTCGGTGAAGAAGCTTTCTTT

v_call: TRBV5-1
d_call: -
clone_size: -
j_call: TRBJ2-2
cdr3_aa: CASSYAKGHPNTGELFF
cdr3_nt: TGCGCCAGCAGCTACGCTAAGGGACACCCGAACACCGGGGAGCTGTTTTTT

v_call: TRBV11-2
d_call: -
clone_size: few
j_call: TRBJ2-3
cdr3_aa: CASTAGVAARTDTQYF
cdr3_nt: TGTGCCAGCACCGCCGGGGTAGCGGCCCGGACAGATACGCAGTATTTT

v_call: TRBV6-6
d_call: -
clone_size: -
j_call: TRBJ2-2
cdr3_aa: CASSRGIGRKPNTGELFF
cdr3_nt: TGTGCCAGCAGTCGCGGTATTGGACGGAAGCCAAACACCGGGGAGCTGTTTTTT

v_call: TRBV6-2/TRBV6-3
d_call: TRBD2
clone_size: few
j_call: TRBJ2-7
cdr3_aa: CASSVAGGTYEQYF
cdr3_nt: TGTGCCAGCAGCGTAGCGGGGGGAACCTACGAGCAGTACTTC

v_call: TRBV12-3/TRBV12-4
d_call: -
clone_size: -
j_call: TRBJ1-3
cdr3_aa: CASSILLGTTIYF
cdr3_nt: TGTGCCAGCAGTATCCTACTCGGAACCACCATATATTTT

v_call: TRBV7-6
d_call: TRBD1
clone_size: -
j_call: TRBJ2-6
cdr3_aa: CASSSPGQGAGGANVLTF
cdr3_nt: TGTGCCAGCAGCTCCCCGGGACAGGGGGCGGGAGGGGCCAACGTCCTGACTTTC

v_call: TRBV20-1
d_call: -
clone_size: few
j_call: TRBJ2-5
cdr3_aa: CSAREFYDGETQYF
cdr3_nt: TGCAGTGCTCGCGAATTTTACGATGGGGAGACCCAGTACTTC